One sample yielded the 8 T cell receptor beta chains listed below, sequenced in a study of T cells in Graves' hyperthyroidism and ophthalmopathy. Amplification yielded TCR beta CDR3 regions, with RNA transcripts as the source. With the HTBI primer set, the TCR CDR3 went through a first round of RT-PCR. MiXCR was run by TCRdb on the multiplex PCR reads, yielding one entry per CDR3 protein. The sample yields 410,000 or so distinct CDR3 sequences, about 14% seen once. Sample: blood. These receptors all come from a man younger than 35 with Graves' ophthalmopathy.

The chain has TRBV7-9 and TRBJ1-6; weak D call: TRBD1 (6 bases). The CDR3 contains 17 residues. Germline V gene data show CDR1 as SEHNR and CDR2 as FQNEAQ (reference sequence). Trimming took off 6 bases at V and 0 bases at J, with 15 bases between the two ends. The CDR3, as DNA: TGTGCCAGCAGTTCCGGACAGAGGAGCTCCTATAATTCACCCCTCCACTTT. The encoded protein is CASSSGQRSSYNSPLHF. The full variable domain, completed using reference TRBV7-9 and TRBJ1-6, is DTGVSQNPRHKITKRGQNVTFRCDPISEHNRLYWYRQTLGQGPEFLTYFQNEAQLEKSRLLSDRFSAERPKGSFSTLEIQRTEQGDSAMYLCASSSGQRSSYNSPLHFGNGTRLTVT.

The rearrangement joins TRBV2 to TRBJ1-2, with D uncertain. CDR3 length: 14 residues. V shed 8 bases and J shed 5 bases, with 18 bases lying between them. In germline, CDR1 is SNHLY, CDR2 FYNNEI. CDR3 bases: TGTGCCAGCCTGTACTCCGACATTTTTTATGGCTACACCTTC. Translated, it gives CASLYSDIFYGYTF.

This clonotype showed up just once. The chain combines TRBV9 with TRBJ2-3, with no clear D. CDR1 SGDLS and CDR2 YYNGEE come from the germline V gene. V was trimmed by 4 bases and J by 5 bases, leaving 11 bases between them. CDR3 size: 13 residues. The DNA for the CDR3 is TGTGCCAGCAGCAAACGGATATTAGATACGCAGTATTTT. It specifies CASSKRILDTQYF.

This clonotype was seen repeatedly, ten times or more. The chain couples TRBV3-1 to TRBJ2-5; TRBD2 aligns across 7 bases. The trim removed 4 bases at V and 1 base at J, leaving 18 bases unmatched. Per the germline V gene, CDR1 is LGHDT and CDR2 is YNNKEL (reference sequence). This CDR3 comprises 19 residues. The DNA of the CDR3 is TGTGCCAGCAGCCCGCCCCAACCTTTTTGGCGGGGGACCCAAGAGACCCAGTACTTC. It codes for CASSPPQPFWRGTQETQYF.

This clonotype was picked up many times. V is TRBV15 and J is TRBJ2-5; the match to TRBD2 covers 8 bases. CDR1 and CDR2 (germline): LNHNV, YYDKDF (reference sequence). This CDR3 spans 13 amino acids. V was clipped by 5 bases and J by 5 bases; unmatched bases: 4. This CDR3 reads CATSEASGETQYF. In nucleotides, the CDR3 is TGTGCCACCAGCGAGGCTAGCGGGGAGACCCAGTACTTC.

Details on this clonotype: Just one base apart from a much larger clone, this may be a read error. This sequence joins TRBV3-1 and TRBJ1-4; perhaps TRBD1 as D (5 bases). The germline gives CDR1 LGHDT, CDR2 YNNKEL (reference sequence). This CDR3 comprises 16 residues. Here the CDR3 DNA reads TGTACCAGCAGCCAAGTTTGGGGCGGGAGTAATGAAAAACTGTTTTTT. It codes for CTSSQVWGGSNEKLFF.

This sequence joins TRBV6-2 or TRBV6-3 and TRBJ2-1, with D perhaps given as TRBD1 or TRBD2 (6 bases each). Germline loops: CDR1 MNHEY, CDR2 SVGEGT. V was pared by 8 bases and J by 5 bases, with 10 bases between. CDR3 size: 12 residues. CDR3 coding DNA: TGTGCCAGCGTCGGGGGCAACAATGAGCAGTTCTTC. Translated: CASVGGNNEQFF.

This clonotype was detected ten times or more. This chain connects TRBV12-3 or TRBV12-4 to TRBJ1-2, with a possible D match to TRBD1 (6 bases). V lost 2 bases, J lost 3 bases, and 7 bases lay in between. The CDR3 covers 13 residues. The CDR3 bases are TGTGCCAGCAGTTTAAAGGGGGACTATGGCTACACCTTC. Protein product: CASSLKGDYGYTF.